This T cell receptor beta chain was captured by sequencing in a study of blood T cell repertoires in COVID-19. Study-wide background: The United States, Italy and Spain were the sources of the acute and convalescent COVID-19 samples.

This CDR3 is built from 16 residues. Trimming left V 6 bases short and J 3 bases short, with 15 bases between. Germline V gene data show CDR1 as KGHSH and CDR2 as LQKENI. In the original workflow: How many nucleated cells were present was estimated from reference gene primer amplification. TCRdb keeps only in-frame clones here, not all; method: immunoSEQ multiplex PCR. The DNA was the basis for D and trimming; V, J and clone size are from that table. The repertoire includes some 22,000 clones, around 89% of them detected once, and 25% to 30% sits in the top ten. V gene TRBV18 combines with J gene TRBJ2-6; possible D gene TRBD1, 7 bases. The receptor was derived from a human donor with active COVID-19. The donor label of this sample is uncertain. Sequenced sample: peripheral blood. CDR3 loop: CASSTEGAVGANVLTF. The CDR3 nucleotides read TGTGCCAGCTCTACGGAGGGGGCGGTTGGGGCCAACGTCCTGACTTTC.